These T cell receptor beta chains were read from a single sample in a study of T cells expressing NK-cell markers. TCRdb re-called the 5' RACE reads, yielding one record per CDR3 amino acid sequence without DNA. This specimen shows about 260,000 distinct CDR3 sequences; the ten leading clones hold roughly 4.2%. Sequenced: blood T cells: a sorted CD56 or NKG2C T cell subset, CD4+ or CD8+ T cells, or bulk PBMC T cells (not recorded which). These receptors were taken from a woman between 18 and 69 years old in good health. CDR3s include the opening cysteine and the closing phenylalanine or tryptophan. Fields, in order: V gene, J gene, CDR3 protein.

>TRBV20-1|TRBJ2-3
CSAPGGNTDTQYF
>TRBV7-3|TRBJ1-1
CASSLEGSNTEAFF
>TRBV19|TRBJ1-2
CASIHSESANYGYTF
>TRBV29-1|TRBJ2-1
CSALEQGISYNEQFF
>TRBV20-1|TRBJ2-1
CSAISGLAGKYYNEQFF
>TRBV20-1|TRBJ1-2
CSARTSTGTAYGYTF
>TRBV20-1|TRBJ2-3
CSASPVSASGRVSTDTQYF
>TRBV6-2/TRBV6-3|TRBJ1-6
CASSYPASPLHF
>TRBV5-1|TRBJ1-5
CASSIGGNQPQHF
>TRBV5-1|TRBJ2-3
CASQLLGPDTQYF
>TRBV5-1|TRBJ2-7
CATTVGDIGYEQYF
>TRBV11-1|TRBJ2-3
CASSLVIGGGGSFGTDTQYF
>TRBV27|TRBJ2-3
CASSLSPGGMSTDTQYF
>TRBV30|TRBJ1-1
CAWSRDGEAEAFF
>TRBV12-3/TRBV12-4|TRBJ2-7
CASSLGATYEQYF
>TRBV5-1|TRBJ1-3
CASSLAVGHNSGNTIYF